The 21 T cell receptor beta chains reported below all come from one sample, sequenced in a study of blood T cell repertoires in COVID-19. Sequenced by immunoSEQ multiplex PCR; TCRdb stores in-frame clones only, minus some. This sample has about 150,000 clones; about 83% occur once, and the top ten carry roughly 2%. Input material: peripheral blood. Receptors were obtained from a woman older than 75 with acute or convalescent COVID-19.

V is TRBV5-6 and J is TRBJ1-4; possibly TRBD1 for D (5 bases). V was cut by 2 bases and J by 5 bases, with 7 bases left in between. This CDR3 is 13 amino acids long. The V gene's germline CDR1 is SGHDT and CDR2 YYEEEE. The CDR3 sequence: CASSFRQNEKLFF. The CDR3 nucleotides are TGTGCCAGCAGCTTCCGACAGAATGAAAAACTGTTTTTT.

This clone was detected once. V and J are TRBV30 and TRBJ2-5; 8 bases fit TRBD2. J lost 5 bases, V lost 2 bases, and 1 base had no gene match. CDR1 and CDR2 from the germline V gene are GTSNPN and SVGIG (reference sequence). The CDR3 runs 12 residues. CDR3: CAWSPGGETQYF. CDR3 coding DNA: TGTGCCTGGAGTCCGGGGGGGGAGACCCAGTACTTC.

The chain recombines TRBV5-1 with TRBJ2-7; 7 nucleotides line up with TRBD2. J lost 7 bases, V lost 0 bases, and 10 bases had no gene match. The CDR3 contains 15 residues. The germline V gene encodes CDR1 SGHRS and CDR2 YFSETQ. The CDR3 sequence is CASSLDGGSPGEQYF. In DNA form, the CDR3 reads TGCGCCAGCAGCTTGGACGGCGGGAGCCCGGGGGAGCAGTACTTC.

This clone was recorded only once. V is TRBV18 and J is TRBJ1-2, with 8 positions matching TRBD1. The CDR3 consists of 15 residues. The J segment lost 0 bases and the V segment lost 5 bases, leaving 5 bases of the junction unmatched. CDR1 and CDR2 from the germline V gene are KGHSH and LQKENI. The CDR3 DNA reads as TGTGCCAGCTCAGTGGGGACAGGAGCTAACTATGGCTACACCTTC. It encodes CASSVGTGANYGYTF.

This chain links TRBV9 with TRBJ1-4, with TRBD1 matching 7 bases. The CDR3 has 16 residues. V was pared by 3 bases and J by 0 bases, with 5 bases of the junction left unmatched. The germline V gene has CDR1 SGDLS and CDR2 YYNGEE. As DNA, the CDR3 is TGTGCCAGCAGCGCCAGGGGGACTCCAACTAATGAAAAACTGTTTTTT. Protein sequence: CASSARGTPTNEKLFF.

This clone was seen once. The gene calls are TRBV9 and TRBJ1-1; 8 nucleotides line up with TRBD1. From germline, CDR1 is SGDLS and CDR2 YYNGEE. This CDR3 has 14 residues. Trimming removed 3 bases from V and 4 bases from J; junction bases left unmatched: 5. CDR3 DNA sequence: TGTGCCAGCAGCGATGACAGGGGTGGCACTGAAGCTTTCTTT. Its protein is CASSDDRGGTEAFF.

This clone was recorded a few times. This chain links TRBV9 with TRBJ2-7; the match to TRBD2 covers 12 bases. Germline CDR1 reads SGDLS; CDR2 reads YYNGEE. Trimming removed 4 bases from V and 7 bases from J; junction bases left unmatched: 9. The CDR3 consists of 15 residues. The CDR3: CASSPWTSGAYEQYF. The CDR3 DNA follows: TGTGCCAGCAGCCCGTGGACTAGCGGGGCGTATGAGCAGTACTTC.

The chain carries TRBV19 and TRBJ2-5; TRBD1 matches at 7 bases. This CDR3 is 15 amino acids long. V shed 6 bases and J 7 bases; nucleotides not matched to a gene: 14. Germline-derived CDR1 and CDR2 are LNHDA and SQIVND (reference sequence). CDR3 coding DNA: TGTGCCAGTAGCGTCCGGGACAGCCTTCTCGTGACCCAGTACTTC. It translates to CASSVRDSLLVTQYF.

This sequence joins TRBV6-6 and TRBJ1-2, with 8 bases lining up with TRBD1. V gave up 5 bases and J gave up 4 bases; unmatched junction bases: 15. The CDR3 consists of 17 residues. From germline, CDR1 is MNHNY and CDR2 SVGAGI (reference sequence). CDR3 sequence: CASSLRTGTGLIYGYTF. CDR3 coding DNA: TGTGCCAGCAGTCTTCGGACCGGGACAGGATTGATCTATGGCTACACCTTC.

The V and J genes are TRBV19 and TRBJ1-5; D call uncertain. In germline, CDR1 is LNHDA, CDR2 SQIVND (reference sequence). The CDR3 is 14 amino acids. V gave up 3 bases and J gave up 4 bases, with 10 bases separating them. The CDR3 DNA sequence: TGTGCCAGTAGTATCGGACGGGAGAATCAGCCCCAGCATTTT. Protein: CASSIGRENQPQHF.

In regard to this clone: Germline is not matched at one junction end, which may reflect a read error. V is TRBV12-3 or TRBV12-4 and J is TRBJ2-1; 8 nucleotides align to TRBD2. CDR3 length: 11 residues. CDR3 nucleotide sequence: TGTGCCAGCAGCCGTAGCGGGATGGCGCTCTTC. Translating gives CASSRSGMALF.

On this clone: Other nucleotide sequences from this sample produce the same CDR3. The V call is TRBV27, the J call TRBJ2-1; 13 nucleotides match TRBD2. V gave up 6 bases and J gave up 7 bases; unmatched junction bases: 6. Germline CDR1 reads MNHEY; CDR2 reads SMNVEV (reference sequence). The CDR3 loop spans 15 amino acids. CDR3 loop: CASSSGTSGKNEQFF. CDR3 nucleotides: TGTGCCAGCAGCTCCGGGACTAGCGGGAAGAATGAGCAGTTCTTC.

This clone was recorded at least ten times. This chain connects TRBV19 to TRBJ1-2; D is ambiguous. This CDR3 region has 13 residues. Looked up from germline, CDR1 is LNHDA and CDR2 is SQIVND (reference sequence). V lost 5 bases and J lost 4, with 11 bases in between. The CDR3 here is CASSSVQVYGYTF. The DNA of the CDR3 is TGTGCCAGTAGTTCAGTCCAAGTCTATGGCTACACCTTC.

Only a few counts were recorded for this clone. The J gene is TRBJ1-5, the V gene TRBV19; no reliable D call. The CDR3 contains 14 residues. The V and J ends lost 10 bases and 2 bases respectively, with 15 bases between them. CDR1 is LNHDA and CDR2 is SQIVND in the germline V gene (reference sequence). CDR3 coding DNA: TGTGCCACCCGACCACGACGGGGCAATCAGCCCCAGCATTTT. Translating it yields CATRPRRGNQPQHF.

The chain uses TRBV5-4 and TRBJ2-3, with D tentatively TRBD1 (5 bases). CDR3 length: 15 amino acids. Germline values: CDR1 SGHNT, CDR2 YYREEE (reference sequence). V was clipped by 0 bases and J by 1 base, with 9 bases between them. The DNA for the CDR3 is TGTGCCAGCAGCTTGGTTGTGACAGGCACAGATACGCAGTATTTT. This codes for CASSLVVTGTDTQYF.

The chain joins TRBV18 to TRBJ2-2; 12 bases match TRBD2. V gave up 4 bases and J gave up 6 bases; unmatched junction bases: 6. Germline V CDR1 and CDR2: KGHSH, LQKENI. The CDR3 contains 16 residues. CDR3 DNA sequence: TGTGCCAGCTCACGACTAGCGGGAGTATCAGCCGGGGAGCTGTTTTTT. It is translated as CASSRLAGVSAGELFF.

The rearrangement uses TRBV5-6 and TRBJ1-4, with TRBD1 matching over 8 bases. The CDR3 sequence is 12 residues long. Trimming removed 1 base from V and 15 bases from J; junction bases left unmatched: 5. Germline V gene data show CDR1 as SGHDT and CDR2 as YYEEEE. CDR3 nucleotides: TGTGCCAGCAGCTTGTTGGCAGGGGGCTTGTTTTTT. It translates to CASSLLAGGLFF.

This chain joins TRBV7-8 and TRBJ1-1; TRBD1 might be the D (6 bases). The germline CDR1 and CDR2 sequences are SGHVS and FQNEAQ. Trimming cost V 1 base and J 2 bases, with 14 bases left between them. The length of the CDR3 is 16 residues. CDR3 coding DNA: TGTGCCAGCAGCTTAGGACAGGCCCTGGATAACACTGAAGCTTTCTTT. This sequence encodes CASSLGQALDNTEAFF. The complete variable domain, with remaining parts taken from reference TRBV7-8 and TRBJ1-1, reads GAGVSQSPRYKVAKRGQDVALRCDPISGHVSLFWYQQALGQGPEFLTYFQNEAQLDKSGLPSDRFFAERPEGSVSTLKIQRTQQEDSAVYLCASSLGQALDNTEAFFGQGTRLTVV.

This clone was counted between two and nine times. The chain recombines TRBV28 with TRBJ1-5, with 7 bases identical to TRBD1. Germline V gene data show CDR1 as MDHEN and CDR2 as SYDVKM. The CDR3 loop spans 15 amino acids. The V and J ends lost 7 bases and 3 bases, in that order; junction bases with no gene match: 9. The CDR3: CASTVPGQFNQPQHF. CDR3 nucleotide sequence: TGTGCCAGCACCGTTCCGGGACAGTTCAATCAGCCCCAGCATTTT.

This clone was observed a handful of times. V gene TRBV29-1 combines with J gene TRBJ1-1; unclear D gene. V shed 6 bases and J shed 2 bases, with 4 bases lying between them. The germline gives CDR1 SQVTM, CDR2 ANQGSEA. The length of the CDR3 is 10 residues. CDR3 residues: CSVANTEAFF. DNA for the CDR3: TGCAGCGTGGCCAACACTGAAGCTTTCTTT.

This clone has a count of ten or more. CDR3 DNA: TGTGCCAGCAGCCGGAGATCCGACTCGCTGCGAAGCAATGAGCAGTTCTTC. The encoded protein is CASSRRSDSLRSNEQFF. This chain connects TRBV6-2 or TRBV6-3 to TRBJ2-1; D gene ambiguous. Deletions cut 6 bases from V and 6 bases from J, with 24 bases between. The germline V gene encodes CDR1 MNHEY and CDR2 SVGEGT. CDR3 length: 17 amino acids.